This T cell receptor (beta chain) was obtained from a study of blood T cell repertoires in COVID-19. Study overall: Material from acute and convalescent COVID-19 was sourced from the United States, Italy and Spain.

Original processing notes: Estimation of nucleated cell counts was performed using reference gene primer amplification. Some clones are missing from TCRdb's copy, which holds only in-frame ones; the method was immunoSEQ multiplex PCR. V, J and clone size were drawn from that table, and D and trimming were deduced from the DNA. The profile covers 150,000 to 200,000 clones, with 87% appearing a single time and approximately 12% taken by the ten largest. Germline V gene data show CDR1 as MDHEN and CDR2 as SYDVKM. Trimming left V 7 bases short and J 5 bases short, with 9 bases between. The CDR3 totals 12 residues.

This sequence joins TRBV28 and TRBJ1-5; D unresolved. The clonotype was recovered from a woman aged 70 to 79 with COVID-19, enrolled during active disease. Sequenced sample: peripheral blood. The CDR3 bases are TGTGCCAGCACCGCTACCGATCAGCCCCAGCATTTT. Protein sequence: CASTATDQPQHF.